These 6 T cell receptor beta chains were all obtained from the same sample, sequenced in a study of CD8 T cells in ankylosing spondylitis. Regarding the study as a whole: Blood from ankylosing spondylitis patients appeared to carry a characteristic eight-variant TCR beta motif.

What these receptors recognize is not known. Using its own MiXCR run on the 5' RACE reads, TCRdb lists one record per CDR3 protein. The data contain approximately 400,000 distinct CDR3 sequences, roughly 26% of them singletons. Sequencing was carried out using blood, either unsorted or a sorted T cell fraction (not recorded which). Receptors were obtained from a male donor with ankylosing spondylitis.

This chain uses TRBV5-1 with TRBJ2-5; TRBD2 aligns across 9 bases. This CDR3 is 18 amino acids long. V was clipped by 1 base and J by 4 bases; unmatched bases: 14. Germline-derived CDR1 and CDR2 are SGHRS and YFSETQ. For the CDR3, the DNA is TGCGCCAGCAGCTTGACAGGTTTTGGCGGGGGGGCCCGAGAGACCCAGTACTTC. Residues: CASSLTGFGGGARETQYF.

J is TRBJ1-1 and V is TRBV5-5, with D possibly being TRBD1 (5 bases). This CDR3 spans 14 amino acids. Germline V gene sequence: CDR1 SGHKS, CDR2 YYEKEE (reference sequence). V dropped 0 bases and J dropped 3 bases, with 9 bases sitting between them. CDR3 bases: TGTGCCAGCAGCTTGGGGGGGACCGACACTGAAGCTTTCTTT. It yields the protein CASSLGGTDTEAFF.

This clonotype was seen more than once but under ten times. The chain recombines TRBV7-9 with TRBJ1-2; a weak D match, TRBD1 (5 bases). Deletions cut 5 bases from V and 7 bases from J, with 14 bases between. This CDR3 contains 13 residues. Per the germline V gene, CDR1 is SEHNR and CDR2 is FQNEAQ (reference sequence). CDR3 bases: TGTGCCAGCAGCAGGGACTTAGAAAGTGGCTACACCTTC. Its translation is CASSRDLESGYTF. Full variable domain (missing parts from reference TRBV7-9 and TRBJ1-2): DTGVSQNPRHKITKRGQNVTFRCDPISEHNRLYWYRQTLGQGPEFLTYFQNEAQLEKSRLLSDRFSAERPKGSFSTLEIQRTEQGDSAMYLCASSRDLESGYTFGSGTRLTVV.

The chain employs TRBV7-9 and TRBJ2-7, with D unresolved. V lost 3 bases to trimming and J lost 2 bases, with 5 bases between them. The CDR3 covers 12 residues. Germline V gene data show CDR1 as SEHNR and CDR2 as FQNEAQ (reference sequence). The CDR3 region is CASSFDTYEQYV. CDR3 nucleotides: TGTGCCAGCAGCTTTGACACCTACGAGCAGTACGTC.

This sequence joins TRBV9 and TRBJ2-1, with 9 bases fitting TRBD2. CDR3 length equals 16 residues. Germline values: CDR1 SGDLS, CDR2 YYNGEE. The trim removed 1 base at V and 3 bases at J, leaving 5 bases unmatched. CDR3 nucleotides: TGTGCCAGCAGCGTATTGTCTAGCGGGATCTACAATGAGCAGTTCTTC. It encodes CASSVLSSGIYNEQFF. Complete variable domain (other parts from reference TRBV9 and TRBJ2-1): DSGVTQTPKHLITATGQRVTLRCSPRSGDLSVYWYQQSLDQGLQFLIQYYNGEERAKGNILERFSAQQFPDLHSELNLSSLELGDSALYFCASSVLSSGIYNEQFFGPGTRLTVL.

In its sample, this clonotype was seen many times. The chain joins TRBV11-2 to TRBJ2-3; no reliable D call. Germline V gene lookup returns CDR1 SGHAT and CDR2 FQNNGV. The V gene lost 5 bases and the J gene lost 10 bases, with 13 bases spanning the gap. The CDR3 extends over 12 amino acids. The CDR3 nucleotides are TGTGCCAGCAGCCCCGAGTGGATCCCGCAGTATTTT. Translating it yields CASSPEWIPQYF.